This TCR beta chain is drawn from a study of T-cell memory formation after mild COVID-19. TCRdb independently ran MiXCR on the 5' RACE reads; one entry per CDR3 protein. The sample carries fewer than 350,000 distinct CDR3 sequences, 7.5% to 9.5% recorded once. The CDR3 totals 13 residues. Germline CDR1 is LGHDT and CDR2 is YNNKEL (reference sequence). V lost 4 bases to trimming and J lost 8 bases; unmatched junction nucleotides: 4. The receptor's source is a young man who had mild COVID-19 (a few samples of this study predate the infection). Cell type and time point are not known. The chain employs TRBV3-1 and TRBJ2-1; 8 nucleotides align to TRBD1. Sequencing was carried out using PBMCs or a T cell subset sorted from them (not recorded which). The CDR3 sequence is CASSLDRADEQFF. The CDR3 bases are TGTGCCAGCAGCCTGGACAGGGCGGATGAGCAGTTCTTC.